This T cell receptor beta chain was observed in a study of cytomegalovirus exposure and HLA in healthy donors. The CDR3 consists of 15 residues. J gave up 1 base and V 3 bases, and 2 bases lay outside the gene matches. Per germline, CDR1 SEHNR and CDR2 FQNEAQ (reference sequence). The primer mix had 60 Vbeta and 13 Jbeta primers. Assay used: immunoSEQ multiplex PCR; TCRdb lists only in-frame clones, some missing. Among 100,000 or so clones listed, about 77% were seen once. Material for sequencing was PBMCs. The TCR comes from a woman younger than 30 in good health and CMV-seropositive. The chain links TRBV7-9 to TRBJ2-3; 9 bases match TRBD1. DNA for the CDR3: TGTGCCAGCAGCTTTTACAGGGGGCGCACAGATACGCAGTATTTT. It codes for CASSFYRGRTDTQYF.